This entry is about one T cell receptor (beta chain). This specimen belongs to a study of blood T cell repertoires in COVID-19. Study-level background: Donors in the United States, Italy and Spain gave samples during acute or convalescent COVID-19. Sample material is recorded as cDNA or gDNA derived from T cells, B-cell-depleted T cells, or PBMCs.

Germline V gene data show CDR1 as SGHAT and CDR2 as FQNNGV. Trimming removed 5 bases from V and 5 bases from J; junction bases left unmatched: 15. The CDR3 has 17 residues. In the source study's methods: Amplification of reference gene primers provided the estimated nucleated cell counts. TCRdb keeps only in-frame clones here, not all; method: immunoSEQ multiplex PCR. That table supplies the V and J calls and clone size; D and trimming were determined from the DNA. Found here are some 47,000 clones, around 80% of them singletons; the top ten hold 40% to 45%. Sample: peripheral blood. The rearrangement joins TRBV11-2 to TRBJ2-1, with 7 positions matching TRBD1. This sequence originates from a human donor in a cohort sampled during active COVID-19. The chain's CDR3 is CASSGPPGQPLDNEQFF. CDR3 nucleotides: TGTGCCAGCAGCGGCCCTCCGGGACAGCCCCTCGACAATGAGCAGTTCTTC.